This record concerns one T cell receptor beta chain sequence. The target antigen is unknown. The record originates from a study of T cells expressing NK-cell markers. cDNA encoding TCR beta was synthesized via 5'RACE template switching incorporating UMIs. TCRdb re-called the 5' RACE reads and catalogs CDR3 proteins one per entry, DNA excluded. This repertoire includes some 460,000 distinct CDR3 sequences. The CDR3 length is 11 residues. Germline assignment: CDR1 MNHEY and CDR2 SMNVEV (reference sequence). Study-wide findings and caveats: These same clonotypes (in a few donors) also led the CD3+CD56-NKG2C+ fraction.

Sequencing used blood T cells: a sorted CD56 or NKG2C T cell subset, CD4+ or CD8+ T cells, or bulk PBMC T cells (not recorded which). The TCR sequence derives from a woman aged 50 to 65 in good health. This chain uses TRBV27 with TRBJ2-7. CDR3 in amino acids: CASSYNYEQYF.